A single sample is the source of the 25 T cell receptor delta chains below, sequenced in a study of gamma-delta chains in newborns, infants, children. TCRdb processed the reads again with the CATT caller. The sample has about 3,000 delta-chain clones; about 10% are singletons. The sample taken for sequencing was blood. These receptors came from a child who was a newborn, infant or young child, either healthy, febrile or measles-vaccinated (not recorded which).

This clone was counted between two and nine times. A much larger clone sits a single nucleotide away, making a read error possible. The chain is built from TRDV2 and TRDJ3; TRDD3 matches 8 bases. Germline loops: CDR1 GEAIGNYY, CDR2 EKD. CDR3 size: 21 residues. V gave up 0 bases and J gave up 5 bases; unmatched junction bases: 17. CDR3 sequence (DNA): TGTGCCTGTGACACCGTGGATGCAGGGGATACTGGTTCCCGGGACACCCGACAGATGTTTTTC. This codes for CACDTVDAGDTGSRDTRQMFF.

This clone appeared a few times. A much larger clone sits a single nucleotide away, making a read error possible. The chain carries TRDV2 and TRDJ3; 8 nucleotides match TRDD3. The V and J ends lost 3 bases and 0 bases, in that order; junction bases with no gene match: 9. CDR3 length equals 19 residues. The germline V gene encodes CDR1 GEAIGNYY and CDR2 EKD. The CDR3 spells CACDYWGVPSSWDTRQMFF. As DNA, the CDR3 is TGTGCCTGTGACTACTGGGGGGTCCCTAGCTCCTGGGACACCCGACAGATGTTTTTC.

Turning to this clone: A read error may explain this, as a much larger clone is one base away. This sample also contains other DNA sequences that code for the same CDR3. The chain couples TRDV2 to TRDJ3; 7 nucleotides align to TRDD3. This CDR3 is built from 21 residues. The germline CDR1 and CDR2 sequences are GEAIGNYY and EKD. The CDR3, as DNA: TGTGCCTGTGACACTGCCTCTCTGGGGGCCGCGTTCTCCTGGGACACTCGACAGATGTTTTTC. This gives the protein CACDTASLGAAFSWDTRQMFF.

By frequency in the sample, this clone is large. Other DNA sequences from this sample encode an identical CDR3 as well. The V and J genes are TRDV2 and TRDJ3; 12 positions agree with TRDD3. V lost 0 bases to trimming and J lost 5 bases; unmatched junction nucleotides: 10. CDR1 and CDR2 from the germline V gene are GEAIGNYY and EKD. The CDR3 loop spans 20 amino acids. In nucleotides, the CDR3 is TGTGCCTGTGACACCGTTGATCACTGGGGGATACTCGGGGACACCCGACAGATGTTTTTC. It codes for CACDTVDHWGILGDTRQMFF.

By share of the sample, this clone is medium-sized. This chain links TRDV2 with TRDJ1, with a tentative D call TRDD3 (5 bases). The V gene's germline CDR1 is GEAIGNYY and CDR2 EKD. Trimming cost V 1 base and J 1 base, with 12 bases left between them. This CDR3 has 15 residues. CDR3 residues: CACDTRGPFTDKLIF. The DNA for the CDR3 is TGTGCCTGTGACACTCGGGGACCATTCACCGATAAACTCATCTTT.

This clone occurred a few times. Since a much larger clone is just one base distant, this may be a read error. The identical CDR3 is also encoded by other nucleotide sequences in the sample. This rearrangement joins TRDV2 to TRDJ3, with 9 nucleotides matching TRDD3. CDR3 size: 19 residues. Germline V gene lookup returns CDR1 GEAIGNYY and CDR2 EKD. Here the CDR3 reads CACDLLGDSSSWDTRQMFF. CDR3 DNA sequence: TGTGCCTGTGACTTACTGGGGGACAGCAGCTCCTGGGACACCCGGCAGATGTTTTTC.

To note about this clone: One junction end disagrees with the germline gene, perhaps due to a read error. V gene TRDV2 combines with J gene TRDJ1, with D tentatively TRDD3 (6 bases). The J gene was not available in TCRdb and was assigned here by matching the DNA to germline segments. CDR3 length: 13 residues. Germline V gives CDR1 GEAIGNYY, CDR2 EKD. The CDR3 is CAWDEGETEKLIF. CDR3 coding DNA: TGTGCATGGGACGAGGGGGAGACCGAGAAACTCATCTTT.

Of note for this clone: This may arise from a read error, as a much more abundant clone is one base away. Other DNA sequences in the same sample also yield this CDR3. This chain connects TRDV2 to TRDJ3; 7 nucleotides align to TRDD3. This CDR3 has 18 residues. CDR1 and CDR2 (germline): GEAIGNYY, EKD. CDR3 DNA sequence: TGTGCCTGCGACACCGCTGGGGGTAGCTCCTGGGACACCCGACAGATGTTTTTC. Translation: CACDTAGGSSWDTRQMFF.

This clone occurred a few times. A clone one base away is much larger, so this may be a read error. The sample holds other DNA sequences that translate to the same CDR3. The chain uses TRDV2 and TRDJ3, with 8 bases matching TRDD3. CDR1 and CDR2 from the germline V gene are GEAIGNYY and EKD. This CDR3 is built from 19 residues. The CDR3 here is CACDPVLGAYSWDTRQMFF. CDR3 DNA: TGTGCTTGTGATCCCGTACTGGGGGCCTACTCCTGGGACACCCGACAGATGTTTTTC.

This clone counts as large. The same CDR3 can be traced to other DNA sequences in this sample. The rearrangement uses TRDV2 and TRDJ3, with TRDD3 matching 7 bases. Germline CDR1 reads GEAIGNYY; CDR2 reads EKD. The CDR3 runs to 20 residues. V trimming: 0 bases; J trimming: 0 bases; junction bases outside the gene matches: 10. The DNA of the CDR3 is TGTGCCTGTGACACCGGATTTGGGGGACTCAGCTCCTGGGACACCCGACAGATGTTTTTC. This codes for CACDTGFGGLSSWDTRQMFF.

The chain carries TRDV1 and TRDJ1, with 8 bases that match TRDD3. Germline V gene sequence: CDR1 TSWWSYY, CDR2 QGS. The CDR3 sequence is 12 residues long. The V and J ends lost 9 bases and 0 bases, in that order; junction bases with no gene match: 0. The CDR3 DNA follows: TGTGCTCTACTGGGGGACACCGATAAACTCATCTTT. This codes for CALLGDTDKLIF.

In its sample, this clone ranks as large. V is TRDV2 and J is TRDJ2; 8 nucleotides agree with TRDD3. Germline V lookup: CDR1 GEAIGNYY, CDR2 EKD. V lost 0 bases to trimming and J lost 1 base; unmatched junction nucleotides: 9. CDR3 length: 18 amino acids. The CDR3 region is CACDTLLGGLHLTAQLFF. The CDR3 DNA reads TGTGCCTGTGACACCCTACTGGGGGGTCTCCATTTGACAGCACAACTCTTCTTT.

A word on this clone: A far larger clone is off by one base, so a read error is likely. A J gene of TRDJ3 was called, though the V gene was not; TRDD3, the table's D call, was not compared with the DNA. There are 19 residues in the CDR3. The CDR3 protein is CACDTLLGVSSWDTRQVFF. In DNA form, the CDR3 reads TGTGCCTGTGACACCTTACTGGGGGTGAGCTCCTGGGACACCCGACAGGTGTTTTTC.

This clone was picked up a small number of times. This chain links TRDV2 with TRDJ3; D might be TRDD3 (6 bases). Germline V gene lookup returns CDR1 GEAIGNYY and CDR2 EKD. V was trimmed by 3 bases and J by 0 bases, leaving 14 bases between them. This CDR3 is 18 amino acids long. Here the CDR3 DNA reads TGTGCCTGTGACGCCCGGGGGGACAGCTCCTGGGACACCCGACAGATGTTTTTC. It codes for CACDARGDSSWDTRQMFF.

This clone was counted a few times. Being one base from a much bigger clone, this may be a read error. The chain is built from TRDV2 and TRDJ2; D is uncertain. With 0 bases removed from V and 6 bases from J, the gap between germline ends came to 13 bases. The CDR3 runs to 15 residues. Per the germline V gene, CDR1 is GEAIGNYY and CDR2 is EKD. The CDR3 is CACDTVEMGPAQLFF. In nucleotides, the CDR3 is TGTGCCTGTGACACCGTGGAGATGGGCCCAGCACAACTCTTCTTT.

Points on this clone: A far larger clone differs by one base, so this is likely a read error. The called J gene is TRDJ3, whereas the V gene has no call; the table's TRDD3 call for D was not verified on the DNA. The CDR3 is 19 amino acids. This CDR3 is CACDTLTGGYSWATRQMFF. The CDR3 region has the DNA TGTGCCTGTGACACCCTGACTGGGGGATACTCCTGGGCCACCCGACAGATGTTTTTC.

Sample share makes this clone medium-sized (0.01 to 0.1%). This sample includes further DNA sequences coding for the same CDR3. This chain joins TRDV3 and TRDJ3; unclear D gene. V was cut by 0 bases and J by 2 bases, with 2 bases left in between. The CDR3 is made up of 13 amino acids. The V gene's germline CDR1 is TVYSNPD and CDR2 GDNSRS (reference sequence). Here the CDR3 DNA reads TGTGCCTTTAGTCCCTGGGACACCCGACAGATGTTTTTC. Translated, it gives CAFSPWDTRQMFF.

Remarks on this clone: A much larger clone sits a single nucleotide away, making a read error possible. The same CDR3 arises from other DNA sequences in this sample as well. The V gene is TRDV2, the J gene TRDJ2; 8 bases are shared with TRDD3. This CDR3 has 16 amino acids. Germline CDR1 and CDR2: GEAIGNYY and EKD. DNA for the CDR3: TGTGCCTGTGACACCGTGGGGGATCATTTGACAGCACAGCTCTTCTTT. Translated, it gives CACDTVGDHLTAQLFF.

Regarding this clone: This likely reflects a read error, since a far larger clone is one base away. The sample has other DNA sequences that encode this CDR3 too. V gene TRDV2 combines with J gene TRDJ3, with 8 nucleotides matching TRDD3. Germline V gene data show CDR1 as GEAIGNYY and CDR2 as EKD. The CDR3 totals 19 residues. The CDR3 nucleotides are TGTGCCTGTGACAATGCTGGGGGACGCCACTCCTGGGACACCCGGCAGATGTTTTTC. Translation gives CACDNAGGRHSWDTRQMFF.

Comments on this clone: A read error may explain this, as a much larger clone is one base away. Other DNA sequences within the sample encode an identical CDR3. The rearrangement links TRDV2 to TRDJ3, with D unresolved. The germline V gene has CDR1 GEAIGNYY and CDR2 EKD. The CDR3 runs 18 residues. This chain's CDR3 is CACDTVSPNSWDTRQMFF. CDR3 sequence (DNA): TGTGCTTGTGACACCGTGAGTCCAAACTCCTGGGACACCCGACAGATGTTTTTC.

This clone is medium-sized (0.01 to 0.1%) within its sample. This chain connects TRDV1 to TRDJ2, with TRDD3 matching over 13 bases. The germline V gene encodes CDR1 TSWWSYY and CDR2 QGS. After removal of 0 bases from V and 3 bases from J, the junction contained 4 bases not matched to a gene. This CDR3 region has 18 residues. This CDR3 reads CALGELVLGDTLTAQLFF. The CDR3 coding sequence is TGTGCTCTTGGGGAACTAGTACTGGGGGATACGCTGACAGCACAACTCTTCTTT.

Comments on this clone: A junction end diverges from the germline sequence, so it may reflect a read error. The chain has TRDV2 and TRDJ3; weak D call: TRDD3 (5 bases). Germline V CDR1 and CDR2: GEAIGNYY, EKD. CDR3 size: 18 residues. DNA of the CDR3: TGTGCCTGTGACACACTGGACCTTAGCTCCCGGGACACCCGACAGATGTTTTTC. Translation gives CACDTLDLSSRDTRQMFF.

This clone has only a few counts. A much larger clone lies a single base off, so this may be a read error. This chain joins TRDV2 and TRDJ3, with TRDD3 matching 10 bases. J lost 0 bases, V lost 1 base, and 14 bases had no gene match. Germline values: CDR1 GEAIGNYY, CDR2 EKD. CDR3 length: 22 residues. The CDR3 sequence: CACDTITLGDRRSSWDTRQMFF. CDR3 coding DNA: TGTGCCTGTGACACTATCACGCTGGGGGATAGAAGGAGCTCCTGGGACACCCGACAGATGTTTTTC.

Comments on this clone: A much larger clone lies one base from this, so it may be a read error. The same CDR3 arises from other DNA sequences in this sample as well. CDR3 nucleotides: TGTGCCTGTGCTCCCGTACTGGGGGCCTACTCCTGGGACACCCGACAGATGTTTTTC. Its translation is CACAPVLGAYSWDTRQMFF. There is no V gene call, and the J gene is TRDJ3; the table's TRDD3 call for D was not verified on the DNA. The CDR3 spans 19 residues.

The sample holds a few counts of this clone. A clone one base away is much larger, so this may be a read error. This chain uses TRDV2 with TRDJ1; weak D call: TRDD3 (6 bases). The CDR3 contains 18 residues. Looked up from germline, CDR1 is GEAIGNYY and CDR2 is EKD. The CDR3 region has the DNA TGTGCCTGTGACACAAGGGTTTCTGGGGATCATTACACCGATAAACCCATCTTT. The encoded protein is CACDTRVSGDHYTDKPIF.